This T cell receptor beta chain comes out of a study of cytomegalovirus exposure and HLA in healthy donors. Study outcomes and limitations: Sequencing likely caused a cluster of highly shared sequence variants.

With respect to this clone: The antigen remains unidentified.

Use of 60 Vbeta and 13 Jbeta primers characterized the PCR. Data came from immunoSEQ multiplex PCR; TCRdb stores just in-frame clones and leaves some out. The table records 50,000 to 65,000 clones, 65% to 75% of them present only once. Germline-derived CDR1 and CDR2 are SGHTA and FQGNSA. The CDR3 runs 13 residues. Between the trimmed V and J ends, which lost 1 base and 4 bases, there was a span of 7 bases. V is TRBV7-2 and J is TRBJ1-1; maybe TRBD1 (6 bases). This sequence originates from a man aged 50-60 years in good health and CMV-seropositive. The sample taken for sequencing was PBMCs. In nucleotides, the CDR3 is TGTGCCAGCAGCTTAGTACAGGGCACTGAAGCTTTCTTT. Protein sequence: CASSLVQGTEAFF.